A selection of T cell receptor beta chains follows, all from one sample in a study of blood T cell repertoires in COVID-19. Produced via immunoSEQ multiplex PCR; TCRdb's table is partial and in-frame only. Altogether fewer than 250,000 clones are present, about 88% being singletons, with the ten largest covering about 3%. The sample comprised peripheral blood. The source is a man aged 60-69 years with acute or convalescent COVID-19. CDR3s include the opening cysteine and the closing phenylalanine or tryptophan.

cdr3_aa: CASSRGQGPTDTQYF
j_call: TRBJ2-3
v_call: TRBV18

cdr3_aa: CASNNRAGGEKLFF
j_call: TRBJ1-4
v_call: TRBV6-5

cdr3_aa: CASSLDRGLSGNTIYF
j_call: TRBJ1-3
v_call: TRBV5-4

cdr3_aa: CASSPDRAGANVLTF
j_call: TRBJ2-6
v_call: TRBV5-1

cdr3_aa: CASRSQGAGYGYTF
j_call: TRBJ1-2
v_call: TRBV5-6

cdr3_aa: CASSLVVASGGAATGELFF
j_call: TRBJ2-2
v_call: TRBV5-1

cdr3_aa: CASSVASGLGSSSYNEQFF
j_call: TRBJ2-1
v_call: TRBV9

cdr3_aa: CASSPIFAGGSTEAFF
j_call: TRBJ1-1
v_call: TRBV7-9

cdr3_aa: CASSLQGPETQYF
j_call: TRBJ2-5
v_call: TRBV19

cdr3_aa: CASSETSGTEAFF
j_call: TRBJ1-1
v_call: TRBV6-1

cdr3_aa: CASSFTGGDNQPQHF
j_call: TRBJ1-5
v_call: TRBV6-5

cdr3_aa: CASSYDLRGAGAPNVAQYF
j_call: TRBJ2-3
v_call: TRBV6-2/TRBV6-3

cdr3_aa: CASSQGGPGPYEQYF
j_call: TRBJ2-7
v_call: TRBV4-1

cdr3_aa: CASSPWAREAEAFF
j_call: TRBJ1-1
v_call: TRBV7-2

cdr3_aa: CASSTRGLAASSSYNEQFF
j_call: TRBJ2-1
v_call: TRBV6-2/TRBV6-3

cdr3_aa: CASSASAGPQHF
j_call: TRBJ1-5
v_call: TRBV6-5

cdr3_aa: CASSQGSTGNNQPQHF
j_call: TRBJ1-5
v_call: TRBV3-1/TRBV3-2

cdr3_aa: CASSAGGLNEQFF
j_call: TRBJ2-1
v_call: TRBV18

cdr3_aa: CASRGAGPNSPLHF
j_call: TRBJ1-6
v_call: TRBV6-5

cdr3_aa: CAWNKGELFEAFF
j_call: TRBJ1-1
v_call: TRBV30

cdr3_aa: CASSQDRRLAGGNSYNEQFF
j_call: TRBJ2-1
v_call: TRBV3-1/TRBV3-2

cdr3_aa: CASKLAGGPSEQFF
j_call: TRBJ2-1
v_call: TRBV27

cdr3_aa: CASSDGTVSEQYF
j_call: TRBJ2-7
v_call: TRBV18

cdr3_aa: CASSGQGYYGYTF
j_call: TRBJ1-2
v_call: TRBV7-9

cdr3_aa: CATSDSAGARQPQHF
j_call: TRBJ1-5
v_call: TRBV24-1

cdr3_aa: CASSQGTGVNTEAFF
j_call: TRBJ1-1
v_call: TRBV3-1/TRBV3-2

cdr3_aa: CASSPTRGSYGYTF
j_call: TRBJ1-2
v_call: TRBV7-2

cdr3_aa: CASKGTGGIMTEAFF
j_call: TRBJ1-1
v_call: TRBV4-1

cdr3_aa: CASSLEGQLSGETQYF
j_call: TRBJ2-5
v_call: TRBV11-2

cdr3_aa: CASSPRHNTGELFF
j_call: TRBJ2-2
v_call: TRBV3-1/TRBV3-2

cdr3_aa: CSVLHPYGYTF
j_call: TRBJ1-2
v_call: TRBV29-1

cdr3_aa: CASSLARGTNTEAFF
j_call: TRBJ1-1
v_call: TRBV5-1

cdr3_aa: CASSLDRVSYNEQFF
j_call: TRBJ2-1
v_call: TRBV5-5

cdr3_aa: CASSLRSGASYEQYF
j_call: TRBJ2-7
v_call: TRBV7-9

cdr3_aa: CASSQIRNTEAFF
j_call: TRBJ1-1
v_call: TRBV3-1/TRBV3-2

cdr3_aa: CASSQARGGPGTQYF
j_call: TRBJ2-5
v_call: TRBV3-1/TRBV3-2

cdr3_aa: CASSATGGNSPLHF
j_call: TRBJ1-6
v_call: TRBV7-9

cdr3_aa: CASSPDLWTSGNTGELFF
j_call: TRBJ2-2
v_call: TRBV27

cdr3_aa: CASSPPASGAYEQYF
j_call: TRBJ2-7
v_call: TRBV18

cdr3_aa: CASSQGQGLVSGNTIYF
j_call: TRBJ1-3
v_call: TRBV19

cdr3_aa: CASSLVSRGSLVATNEKLFF
j_call: TRBJ1-4
v_call: TRBV5-1

cdr3_aa: CASRPLRGGVDSPLHF
j_call: TRBJ1-6
v_call: TRBV7-9

cdr3_aa: CASSLSTRASGGYTF
j_call: TRBJ1-2
v_call: TRBV28

cdr3_aa: CASSRGQPGGTQYF
j_call: TRBJ2-5
v_call: TRBV27

cdr3_aa: CATSARSAGATYEQYF
j_call: TRBJ2-7
v_call: TRBV15

cdr3_aa: CASSLAGGAGTDTQYF
j_call: TRBJ2-3
v_call: TRBV11-3

cdr3_aa: CASSWTGAYNEQFF
j_call: TRBJ2-1
v_call: TRBV5-5

cdr3_aa: CASSSTDRVYEQYF
j_call: TRBJ2-7
v_call: TRBV28

cdr3_aa: CASSLQGAGQPQHF
j_call: TRBJ1-5
v_call: TRBV5-1

cdr3_aa: CASSLAGLAVGQETQYF
j_call: TRBJ2-5
v_call: TRBV5-1

cdr3_aa: CASSQGVLSGGSYEQYF
j_call: TRBJ2-7
v_call: TRBV14

cdr3_aa: CASSLEAGPYEQYF
j_call: TRBJ2-7
v_call: TRBV5-1

cdr3_aa: CASSPGTGRKNNSPLHF
j_call: TRBJ1-6
v_call: TRBV3-1/TRBV3-2

cdr3_aa: CASSIPGTGGQPQHF
j_call: TRBJ1-5
v_call: TRBV19

cdr3_aa: CSVEAPGQPYEQYF
j_call: TRBJ2-7
v_call: TRBV29-1